These 31 T cell receptor beta chains originate from one sample sequenced in a study of blood T cell repertoires in COVID-19. TCRdb keeps only in-frame clones here, not all; method: immunoSEQ multiplex PCR. The sample holds approximately 330,000 clones; approximately 89% are singletons and the top ten take about a tenth. Specimen: PBMCs or T cells enriched from blood (not recorded which). These receptors came from a young woman who had recovered from COVID-19.

The chain is built from TRBV19 and TRBJ1-5, with D hard to call. The germline V gene has CDR1 LNHDA and CDR2 SQIVND (reference sequence). V gave up 7 bases and J gave up 7 bases, with 14 bases separating them. CDR3 length: 13 amino acids. The CDR3 DNA is TGTGCCAGTAAAGGACGCTCGGGACAGCCCCAGCATTTT. The encoded protein is CASKGRSGQPQHF.

The chain links TRBV6-5 to TRBJ1-2; tentatively, D is TRBD1 (5 bases). CDR1 and CDR2 from the germline V gene are MNHEY and SVGAGI. This CDR3 comprises 13 residues. V was cut by 2 bases and J by 8 bases, with 12 bases left in between. The CDR3 protein is CASSYAQGSGYTF. CDR3 nucleotides: TGTGCCAGCAGTTACGCCCAGGGCAGCGGCTACACCTTC.

The rearrangement uses TRBV5-1 and TRBJ2-1, with TRBD1 as a possible D gene (5 bases). Germline CDR1 and CDR2: SGHRS and YFSETQ. The CDR3 loop spans 14 amino acids. V lost 6 bases and J 5 bases, leaving 15 bases between the germline ends. CDR3 DNA: TGCGCCAGCACACGTGGGGCGGCAGACAATGAGCAGTTCTTC. Amino acid sequence: CASTRGAADNEQFF. Looking up the rest from reference TRBV5-1 and TRBJ2-1 gives the full variable domain: KAGVTQTPRYLIKTRGQQVTLSCSPISGHRSVSWYQQTPGQGLQFLFEYFSETQRNKGNFPGRFSGRQFSNSRSEMNVSTLELGDSALYLCASTRGAADNEQFFGPGTRLTVL.

V usage is TRBV12-3 or TRBV12-4 and J usage is TRBJ2-7; 7 nucleotides line up with TRBD1. Trimming removed 7 bases from V and 7 bases from J; junction bases left unmatched: 10. The CDR3 consists of 13 residues. The CDR3 loop is CASNLLGQTEQYF. CDR3 nucleotide sequence: TGTGCCAGCAACTTACTGGGACAGACGGAGCAGTACTTC.

The chain recombines TRBV19 with TRBJ1-2; D is ambiguous. The germline V gene has CDR1 LNHDA and CDR2 SQIVND (reference sequence). V was trimmed by 4 bases and J by 0 bases, leaving 6 bases between them. This CDR3 region has 13 residues. In nucleotides, the CDR3 is TGTGCCAGTAGTACGGTGACTAACTATGGCTACACCTTC. Translation gives CASSTVTNYGYTF.

V is TRBV19 and J is TRBJ2-7; maybe TRBD1 (6 bases). V lost 10 bases, J lost 2 bases, and 15 bases lay in between. The CDR3 contains 13 residues. Germline CDR1 LNHDA, CDR2 SQIVND (reference sequence). CDR3 amino acids: CATSSGQTYEQYF. The CDR3 DNA reads as TGTGCCACCAGCTCAGGACAGACCTACGAGCAGTACTTC.

The sample holds one count of this clone. V and J are TRBV6-2 or TRBV6-3 and TRBJ2-2; TRBD2 matches at 7 bases. The trim removed 4 bases at V and 7 bases at J, leaving 9 bases unmatched. CDR1 MNHEY and CDR2 SVGEGT come from the germline V gene. The CDR3 totals 15 residues. CDR3 DNA: TGTGCCAGCAGTTTTACGGGAGGTCTTGGCGGGGAGCTGTTTTTT. Translation gives CASSFTGGLGGELFF.

This chain links TRBV6-5 with TRBJ1-1; the D gene is possibly TRBD1 (5 bases). The V and J ends lost 5 bases and 8 bases respectively, with 15 bases between them. CDR3 length: 13 amino acids. Per the germline V gene, CDR1 is MNHEY and CDR2 is SVGAGI. The chain's CDR3 is CASSTGLVVEAFF. The CDR3 nucleotides are TGTGCCAGCAGTACGGGACTCGTTGTAGAAGCTTTCTTT.

The rearrangement joins TRBV2 to TRBJ2-2; 8 bases match TRBD2. Germline lookup yields CDR1 SNHLY and CDR2 FYNNEI. This CDR3 spans 19 amino acids. V shed 4 bases and J 5 bases; nucleotides not matched to a gene: 18. Here the CDR3 reads CASSGQRQIEREITGELFF. Here the CDR3 DNA reads TGTGCCAGCAGTGGGCAAAGACAAATTGAGCGGGAGATAACCGGGGAGCTGTTTTTT.

V gene TRBV18 combines with J gene TRBJ1-5, with D perhaps TRBD1 (6 bases). From germline, CDR1 is KGHSH and CDR2 LQKENI. The CDR3 has 13 residues. The ends were cut back, 4 bases at V and 5 bases at J, with 9 bases in the middle. The CDR3 loop reads CASSQGEDQPQHF. The CDR3 bases are TGTGCCAGCTCACAGGGGGAAGATCAGCCCCAGCATTTT.

The chain uses TRBV6-4 and TRBJ2-3; tentatively, D is TRBD1 (5 bases). CDR3 length: 15 residues. Trimming removed 3 bases from V and 4 bases from J, with 14 bases in between. The germline V gene has CDR1 MRHNA and CDR2 SNTAGT. The CDR3 spells CASSEESQGADTQYF. DNA of the CDR3: TGTGCCAGCAGTGAGGAAAGCCAGGGTGCAGATACGCAGTATTTT.

This sequence joins TRBV5-1 and TRBJ2-7; tentative D call: TRBD2 (6 bases). The CDR3 consists of 13 residues. Trimming pared 6 bases from V and 1 base from J, leaving 11 bases between. CDR1 is SGHRS, CDR2 YFSETQ, per germline. In nucleotides, the CDR3 is TGCGCCAGCACCGGGACTGTATCCTACGAGCAGTACTTC. Translated, it gives CASTGTVSYEQYF.

The chain joins TRBV5-1 to TRBJ2-1; 10 bases are a match to TRBD2. Germline V lookup: CDR1 SGHRS, CDR2 YFSETQ. CDR3 length: 17 amino acids. The V gene end was trimmed by 6 bases and the J gene end by 1 base; junction bases not matched to a gene: 10. CDR3: CASKGLAGVRSYNEQFF. In DNA form, the CDR3 reads TGCGCCAGCAAGGGTCTAGCGGGAGTAAGGTCCTACAATGAGCAGTTCTTC.

The chain has TRBV7-6 and TRBJ2-2; 14 nucleotides agree with TRBD2. Germline CDR1 is SGHVS and CDR2 is FNYEAQ. The CDR3 has 15 residues. Trimming cost V 8 bases and J 2 bases; bases outside gene matches: 1. The DNA of the CDR3 is TGTGCCAGCGGGACTAGCGGGAGAAACACCGGGGAGCTGTTTTTT. Its protein product is CASGTSGRNTGELFF. Full variable domain (rest looked up from reference TRBV7-6 and TRBJ2-2): GAGVSQSPRYKVTKRGQDVALRCDPISGHVSLYWYRQALGQGPEFLTYFNYEAQQDKSGLPNDRFSAERPEGSISTLTIQRTEQRDSAMYRCASGTSGRNTGELFFGEGSRLTVL.

The chain carries TRBV6-5 and TRBJ1-1; the D is unclear. Per the germline V gene, CDR1 is MNHEY and CDR2 is SVGAGI. The CDR3 sequence is 13 residues long. The V end was cut by 11 bases, the J end by 6 bases, with 19 bases between. CDR3 amino acids: CACARSWRSEAFF. Written as DNA, the CDR3 is TGTGCCTGTGCCCGCAGCTGGAGGTCTGAAGCTTTCTTT.

Written as DNA, the CDR3 is TGTGCCAGCAGCTTCGGAGGGGGCATCTACGAGCAGTACTTC. Translated: CASSFGGGIYEQYF. The rearrangement links TRBV7-9 to TRBJ2-7; D is perhaps TRBD1 (7 bases). Deletions cut 3 bases from V and 3 bases from J, with 12 bases between. Germline loops: CDR1 SEHNR, CDR2 FQNEAQ (reference sequence). This CDR3 has 14 amino acids.

V usage is TRBV18 and J usage is TRBJ1-3; D gene unclear. The CDR3 has 16 residues. Germline loops: CDR1 KGHSH, CDR2 LQKENI. V lost 0 bases and J 3 bases, leaving 12 bases between the germline ends. The CDR3 here is CASSPPPGGGGNTIYF. The CDR3 nucleotides are TGTGCCAGCTCACCACCTCCGGGAGGCGGTGGAAACACCATATATTTT.

The chain joins TRBV28 to TRBJ2-3; no clear D gene. Germline V gene sequence: CDR1 MDHEN, CDR2 SYDVKM. V dropped 6 bases and J dropped 2 bases, with 15 bases sitting between them. The CDR3 runs 15 residues. In DNA form, the CDR3 reads TGTGCCAGCAGCACTAAATGGTTCTTCACAGATACGCAGTATTTT. Translated: CASSTKWFFTDTQYF. Full variable domain (missing parts from reference TRBV28 and TRBJ2-3): DVKVTQSSRYLVKRTGEKVFLECVQDMDHENMFWYRQDPGLGLRLIYFSYDVKMKEKGDIPEGYSVSREKKERFSLILESASTNQTSMYLCASSTKWFFTDTQYFGPGTRLTVL.

Turning to this clone: The identical CDR3 is also encoded by other nucleotide sequences in the sample. The genes are TRBV12-5 and TRBJ2-7, with 9 bases identical to TRBD1. This CDR3 comprises 16 residues. V lost 1 base and J lost 3; bases outside the gene matches: 7. Germline V gives CDR1 LGHNT, CDR2 FRNRAP. CDR3 DNA: TGTGCTAGTGGTTTGGGCCCGGGACAGGGTGGCTACGAGCAGTACTTC. Protein: CASGLGPGQGGYEQYF.

V and J are TRBV27 and TRBJ2-7; 8 nucleotides line up with TRBD1. This CDR3 has 12 residues. CDR1 and CDR2 from the germline V gene are MNHEY and SMNVEV (reference sequence). V was clipped by 8 bases and J by 7 bases; unmatched bases: 7. The CDR3, as DNA: TGTGCCAGCGAGGACAGGGTGGGGGAGCAGTACTTC. Its protein is CASEDRVGEQYF.

This chain uses TRBV19 with TRBJ1-2; perhaps TRBD1 as D (5 bases). V lost 5 bases to trimming and J lost 7 bases, with 11 bases between them. CDR1 is LNHDA, CDR2 SQIVND, per germline (reference sequence). The CDR3 has 12 residues. This CDR3 is CASSLQGRGYTF. CDR3 DNA: TGTGCCAGTAGTCTTCAGGGCCGTGGCTACACCTTC.

The chain has TRBV28 and TRBJ2-2, with 11 positions matching TRBD2. CDR1 MDHEN and CDR2 SYDVKM come from the germline V gene. There are 16 residues in the CDR3. J gave up 4 bases and V 7 bases, and 8 bases lay outside the gene matches. The CDR3 region is CASTLSSGRSTGELFF. Written as DNA, the CDR3 is TGTGCCAGCACTCTATCTAGCGGGAGGTCCACCGGGGAGCTGTTTTTT.

The chain combines TRBV10-3 with TRBJ2-1, with TRBD2 matching 13 bases. This CDR3 is 15 amino acids long. Germline assignment: CDR1 ENHRY and CDR2 SYGVKD. Germline trimming cut 5 bases from V and 5 bases from J; bases unmatched to any gene: 3. The CDR3 bases are TGTGCCATCAGTCCCGGGACTAGCGGGAACAATGAGCAGTTCTTC. Translated: CAISPGTSGNNEQFF.

The rearrangement links TRBV28 to TRBJ2-2, with 9 bases fitting TRBD1. The CDR3 runs 16 residues. V dropped 6 bases and J dropped 6; count of bases not matched to a gene: 11. Germline CDR1 MDHEN, CDR2 SYDVKM. The CDR3 spells CASSPPDRGVAGELFF. CDR3 nucleotide sequence: TGTGCCAGCAGCCCCCCGGACAGGGGCGTCGCCGGGGAGCTGTTTTTT.

A single count supports this clone. The V gene is TRBV18, the J gene TRBJ1-3; D possibly corresponds to TRBD1 (5 bases). The length of the CDR3 is 15 residues. The V end was cut by 2 bases, the J end by 0 bases, with 8 bases between. Germline V gene data show CDR1 as KGHSH and CDR2 as LQKENI. CDR3 DNA sequence: TGTGCCAGCTCACCAGCGACAGACTCTGGAAACACCATATATTTT. Residues: CASSPATDSGNTIYF.

This clone appeared once. The V gene is TRBV5-4, the J gene TRBJ2-3; 12 nucleotides agree with TRBD2. Germline lookup yields CDR1 SGHNT and CDR2 YYREEE (reference sequence). CDR3 length: 19 amino acids. With V trimmed by 0 bases and J by 2 bases, 10 bases remained unmatched. CDR3 amino acids: CASSLVRLAGVVPTDTQYF. Written as DNA, the CDR3 is TGTGCCAGCAGCTTGGTTCGACTAGCGGGAGTTGTCCCCACAGATACGCAGTATTTT.

V usage is TRBV19 and J usage is TRBJ2-1, with 8 bases aligning to TRBD2. The CDR3 has 17 residues. Germline trimming cut 3 bases from V and 1 base from J; bases unmatched to any gene: 8. Germline lookup yields CDR1 LNHDA and CDR2 SQIVND (reference sequence). CDR3 protein: CASSIPAVAGSYNEQFF. Here the CDR3 DNA reads TGTGCCAGTAGTATCCCAGCGGTAGCGGGGTCCTACAATGAGCAGTTCTTC. The variable domain in full, completed from reference TRBV19 and TRBJ2-1, reads DGGITQSPKYLFRKEGQNVTLSCEQNLNHDAMYWYRQDPGQGLRLIYYSQIVNDFQKGDIAEGYSVSREKKESFPLTVTSAQKNPTAFYLCASSIPAVAGSYNEQFFGPGTRLTVL.

The V gene is TRBV4-1, the J gene TRBJ2-3; 9 bases line up with TRBD2. The CDR3 is 16 residues long. With V trimmed by 3 bases and J by 2 bases, 6 bases remained unmatched. Germline V gene lookup returns CDR1 MGHRA and CDR2 YSYEKL. CDR3 DNA: TGCGCCAGCAGCCACCTGGGACTAGCCAACACAGATACGCAGTATTTT. The encoded protein is CASSHLGLANTDTQYF.

The rearrangement joins TRBV30 to TRBJ2-5; possible D gene TRBD2, 6 bases. Trimming took off 2 bases at V and 5 bases at J, with 21 bases between the two ends. The CDR3 length is 16 residues. Germline CDR1 GTSNPN, CDR2 SVGIG (reference sequence). The DNA for the CDR3 is TGTGCCTGGAGTATCGTACTAGCTCCAACCCGGGAGACCCAGTACTTC. It is translated as CAWSIVLAPTRETQYF.

The chain links TRBV6-5 to TRBJ1-6, with D maybe TRBD1 (5 bases). This CDR3 has 14 residues. Germline V gene data show CDR1 as MNHEY and CDR2 as SVGAGI. V was cut by 6 bases and J by 7 bases, with 13 bases left in between. CDR3 sequence reads: CASRLGRGNSPLHF. In DNA form, the CDR3 reads TGTGCCAGCAGGCTGGGGCGGGGGAATTCACCCCTCCACTTT.

This rearrangement joins TRBV5-4 to TRBJ2-7, with D tentatively TRBD1 (5 bases). V dropped 4 bases and J dropped 3 bases, with 20 bases sitting between them. The CDR3 is made up of 16 amino acids. Germline values: CDR1 SGHNT, CDR2 YYREEE (reference sequence). This CDR3 reads CASSPKGPSGYYEQYF. DNA of the CDR3: TGTGCCAGCAGCCCAAAGGGGCCCTCCGGATACTACGAGCAGTACTTC.